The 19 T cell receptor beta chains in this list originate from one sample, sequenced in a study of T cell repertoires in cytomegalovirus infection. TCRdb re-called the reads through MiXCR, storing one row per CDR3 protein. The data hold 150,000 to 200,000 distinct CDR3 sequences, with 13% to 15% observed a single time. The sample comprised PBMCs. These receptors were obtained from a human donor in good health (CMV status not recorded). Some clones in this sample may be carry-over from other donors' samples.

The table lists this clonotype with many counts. The CDR3 loop is CASSRPGHQPQHF. The CDR3, as DNA: TGTGCCAGCAGCCGACCCGGACACCAGCCCCAGCATTTT. The gene calls are TRBV7-2 and TRBJ1-5; D may be TRBD1 (5 bases). The V end was cut by 5 bases, the J end by 7 bases, with 12 bases between. The CDR3 runs 13 residues. From germline, CDR1 is SGHTA and CDR2 FQGNSA.

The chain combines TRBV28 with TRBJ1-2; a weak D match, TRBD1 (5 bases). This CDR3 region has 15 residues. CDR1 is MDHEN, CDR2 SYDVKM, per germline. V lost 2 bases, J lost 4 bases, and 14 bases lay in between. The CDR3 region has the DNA TGTGCCAGCAGTTTACAGCGACCTGGGGGCTATGGCTACACCTTC. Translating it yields CASSLQRPGGYGYTF.

The CDR3 region is CATRGTGFYNSPLHF. The CDR3, as DNA: TGTGCCACCCGGGGTACAGGGTTTTATAATTCACCCCTCCACTTT. V usage is TRBV28 and J usage is TRBJ1-6; D perhaps matches TRBD1 (6 bases). Between the trimmed V and J ends, which lost 10 bases and 4 bases, there was a span of 17 bases. The CDR3 loop spans 15 amino acids. Germline CDR1 is MDHEN and CDR2 is SYDVKM.

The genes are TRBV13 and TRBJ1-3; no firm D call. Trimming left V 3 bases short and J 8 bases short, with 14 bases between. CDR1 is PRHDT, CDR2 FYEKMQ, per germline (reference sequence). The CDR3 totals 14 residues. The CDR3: CASSFGGGPDTIYF. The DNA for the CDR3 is TGTGCCAGCAGCTTCGGTGGAGGCCCAGACACCATATATTTT.

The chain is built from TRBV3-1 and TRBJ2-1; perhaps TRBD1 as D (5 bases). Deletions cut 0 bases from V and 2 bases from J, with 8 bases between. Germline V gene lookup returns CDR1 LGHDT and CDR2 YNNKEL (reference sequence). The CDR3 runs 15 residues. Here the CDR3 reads CASSQDQGPYNEQFF. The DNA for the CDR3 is TGTGCCAGCAGCCAAGATCAGGGCCCCTACAATGAGCAGTTCTTC.

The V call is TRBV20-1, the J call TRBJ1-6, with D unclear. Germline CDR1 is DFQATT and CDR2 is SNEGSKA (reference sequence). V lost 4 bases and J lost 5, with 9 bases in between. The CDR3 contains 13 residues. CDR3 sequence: CSAKGRNNSPLHF. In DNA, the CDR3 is TGCAGTGCTAAAGGCCGAAATAATTCACCCCTCCACTTT.

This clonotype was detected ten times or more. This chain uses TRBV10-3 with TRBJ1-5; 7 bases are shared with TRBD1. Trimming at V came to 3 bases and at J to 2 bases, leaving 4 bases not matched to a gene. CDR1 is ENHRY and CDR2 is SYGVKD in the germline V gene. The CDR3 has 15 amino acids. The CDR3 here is CAISDPGQRNQPQHF. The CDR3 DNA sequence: TGTGCCATCAGTGACCCGGGACAGCGCAATCAGCCCCAGCATTTT.

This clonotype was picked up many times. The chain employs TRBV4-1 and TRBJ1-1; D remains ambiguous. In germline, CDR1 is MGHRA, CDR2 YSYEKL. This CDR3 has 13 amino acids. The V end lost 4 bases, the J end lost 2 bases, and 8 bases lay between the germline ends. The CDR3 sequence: CASSRATNTEAFF. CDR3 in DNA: TGCGCCAGCAGCCGAGCCACTAACACTGAAGCTTTCTTT.

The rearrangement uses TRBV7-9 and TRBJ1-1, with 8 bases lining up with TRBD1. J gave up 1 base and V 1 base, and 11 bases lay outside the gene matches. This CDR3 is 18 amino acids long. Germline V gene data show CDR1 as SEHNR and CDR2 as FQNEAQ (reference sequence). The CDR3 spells CASSLGDRFMGKNTEAFF. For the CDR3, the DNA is TGTGCCAGCAGCTTAGGGGACAGGTTCATGGGAAAGAACACTGAAGCTTTCTTT.

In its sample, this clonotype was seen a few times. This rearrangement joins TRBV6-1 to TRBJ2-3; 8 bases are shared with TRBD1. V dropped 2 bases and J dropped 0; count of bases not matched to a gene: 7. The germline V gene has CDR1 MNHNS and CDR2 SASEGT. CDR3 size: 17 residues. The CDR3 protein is CASSEFGTGYSTDTQYF. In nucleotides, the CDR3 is TGTGCCAGCAGTGAATTTGGGACAGGTTATAGCACAGATACGCAGTATTTT.

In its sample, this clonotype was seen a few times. In nucleotides, the CDR3 is TGTGCCTGTGGGAGGGGGACAGATACGCAGTATTTT. Translating gives CACGRGTDTQYF. The J gene is TRBJ2-3, the V gene TRBV6-1; weak D call: TRBD2 (7 bases). The germline V gene has CDR1 MNHNS and CDR2 SASEGT. With 11 bases removed from V and 3 bases from J, the gap between germline ends came to 12 bases. The CDR3 runs 12 residues.

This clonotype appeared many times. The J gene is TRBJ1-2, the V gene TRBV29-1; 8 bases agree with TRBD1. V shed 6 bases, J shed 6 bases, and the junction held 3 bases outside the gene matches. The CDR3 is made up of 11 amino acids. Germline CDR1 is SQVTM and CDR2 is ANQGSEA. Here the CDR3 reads CSVTGEHGYTF. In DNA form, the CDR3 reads TGCAGCGTGACAGGGGAGCATGGCTACACCTTC.

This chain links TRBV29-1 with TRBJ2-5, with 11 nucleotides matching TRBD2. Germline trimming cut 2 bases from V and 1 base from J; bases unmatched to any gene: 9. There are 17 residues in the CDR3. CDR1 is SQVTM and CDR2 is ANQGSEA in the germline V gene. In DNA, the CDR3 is TGCAGCGTTGAATCTAAAGGACTAGCGGGCCGCCAAGAGACCCAGTACTTC. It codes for CSVESKGLAGRQETQYF.

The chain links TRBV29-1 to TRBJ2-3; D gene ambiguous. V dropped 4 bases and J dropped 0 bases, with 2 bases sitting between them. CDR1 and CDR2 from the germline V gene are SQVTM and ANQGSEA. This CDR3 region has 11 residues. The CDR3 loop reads CSVVSTDTQYF. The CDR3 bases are TGCAGCGTTGTAAGCACAGATACGCAGTATTTT.

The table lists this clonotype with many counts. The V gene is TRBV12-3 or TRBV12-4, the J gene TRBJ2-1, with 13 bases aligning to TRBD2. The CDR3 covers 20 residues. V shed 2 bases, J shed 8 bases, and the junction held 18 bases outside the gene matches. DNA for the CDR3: TGTGCCAGCAGTTTACCGACAGATCGGACTAGCGGGAGATCGCGCCATGAGCAGTTCTTC. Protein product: CASSLPTDRTSGRSRHEQFF.

The CDR3 spells CASSSPWRKNTEAFF. The CDR3 DNA follows: TGTGCCAGCTCATCCCCCTGGAGGAAGAACACTGAAGCTTTCTTT. The rearrangement links TRBV18 to TRBJ1-1; no firm D call. The CDR3 contains 15 residues. The germline V gene has CDR1 KGHSH and CDR2 LQKENI. Trimming left V 5 bases short and J 1 base short, with 14 bases between. The full variable domain, with the rest looked up from reference TRBV18 and TRBJ1-1, is NAGVMQNPRHLVRRRGQEARLRCSPMKGHSHVYWYRQLPEEGLKFMVYLQKENIIDESGMPKERFSAEFPKEGPSILRIQQVVRGDSAAYFCASSSPWRKNTEAFFGQGTRLTVV.

The CDR3 reads CSMRTGREVTEAFF. In DNA form, the CDR3 reads TGCAGCATGCGGACAGGGCGCGAGGTCACTGAAGCTTTCTTT. The chain recombines TRBV29-1 with TRBJ1-1; 8 bases line up with TRBD1. Trimming took 8 bases from V and 4 from J; bases not matched to a gene: 12. The CDR3 sequence is 14 residues long. Germline CDR1 is SQVTM and CDR2 is ANQGSEA.

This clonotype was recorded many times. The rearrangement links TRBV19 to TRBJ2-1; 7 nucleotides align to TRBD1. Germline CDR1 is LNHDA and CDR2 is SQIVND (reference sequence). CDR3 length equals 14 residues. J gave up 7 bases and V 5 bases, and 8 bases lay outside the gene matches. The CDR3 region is CASSRGARGNEQFF. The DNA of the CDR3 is TGTGCCAGTAGTCGGGGAGCCAGGGGGAATGAGCAGTTCTTC.

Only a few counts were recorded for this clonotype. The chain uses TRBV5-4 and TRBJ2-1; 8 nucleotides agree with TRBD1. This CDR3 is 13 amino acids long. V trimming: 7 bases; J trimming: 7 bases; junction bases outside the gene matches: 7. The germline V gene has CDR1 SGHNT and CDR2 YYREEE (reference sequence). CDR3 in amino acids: CASGQGAANEQFF. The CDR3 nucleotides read TGTGCCAGCGGGCAGGGGGCGGCTAATGAGCAGTTCTTC.